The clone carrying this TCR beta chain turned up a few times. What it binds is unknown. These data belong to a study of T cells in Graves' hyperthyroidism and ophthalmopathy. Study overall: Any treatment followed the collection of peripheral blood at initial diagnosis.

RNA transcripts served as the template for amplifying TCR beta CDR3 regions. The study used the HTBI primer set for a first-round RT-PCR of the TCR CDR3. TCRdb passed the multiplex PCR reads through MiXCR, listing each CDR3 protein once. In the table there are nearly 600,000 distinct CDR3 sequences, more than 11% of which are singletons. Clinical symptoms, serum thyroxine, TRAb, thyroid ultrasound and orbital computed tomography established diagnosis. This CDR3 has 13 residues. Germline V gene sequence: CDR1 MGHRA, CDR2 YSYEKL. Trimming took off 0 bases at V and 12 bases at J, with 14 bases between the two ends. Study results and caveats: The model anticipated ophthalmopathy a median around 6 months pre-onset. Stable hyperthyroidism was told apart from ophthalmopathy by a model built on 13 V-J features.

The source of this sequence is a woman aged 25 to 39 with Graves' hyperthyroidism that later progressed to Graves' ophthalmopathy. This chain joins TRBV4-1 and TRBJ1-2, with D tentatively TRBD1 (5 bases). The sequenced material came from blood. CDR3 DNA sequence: TGCGCCAGCAGCCAAGACATACTCGGGGCCCACACCTTC. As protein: CASSQDILGAHTF.